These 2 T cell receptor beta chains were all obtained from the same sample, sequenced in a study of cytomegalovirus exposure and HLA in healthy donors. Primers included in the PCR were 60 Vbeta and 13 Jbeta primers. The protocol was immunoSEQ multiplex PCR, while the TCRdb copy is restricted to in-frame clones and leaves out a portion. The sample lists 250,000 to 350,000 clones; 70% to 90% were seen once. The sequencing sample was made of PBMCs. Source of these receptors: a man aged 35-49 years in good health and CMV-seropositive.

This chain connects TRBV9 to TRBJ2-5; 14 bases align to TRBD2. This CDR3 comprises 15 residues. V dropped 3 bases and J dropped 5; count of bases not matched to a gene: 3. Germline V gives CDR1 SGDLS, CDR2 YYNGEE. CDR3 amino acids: CASSAGLAGVETQYF. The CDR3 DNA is TGTGCCAGCAGCGCGGGACTAGCGGGAGTGGAGACCCAGTACTTC. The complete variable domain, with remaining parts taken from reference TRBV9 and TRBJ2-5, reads DSGVTQTPKHLITATGQRVTLRCSPRSGDLSVYWYQQSLDQGLQFLIQYYNGEERAKGNILERFSAQQFPDLHSELNLSSLELGDSALYFCASSAGLAGVETQYFGPGTRLLVL.

The CDR3 reads CASSWTSGTREQYF. The CDR3 nucleotides are TGCGCCAGCAGCTGGACTAGCGGGACAAGAGAGCAGTACTTC. The chain links TRBV5-1 to TRBJ2-7; TRBD2 aligns across 12 bases. This CDR3 has 14 amino acids. Germline trimming cut 3 bases from V and 7 bases from J; bases unmatched to any gene: 5. Germline CDR1 and CDR2: SGHRS and YFSETQ.